This TCR beta chain originates from a study of blood T cell repertoires in COVID-19. Recruited during active infection, patients (from Seattle) were subsequently followed longitudinally. V trimming: 4 bases; J trimming: 6 bases; junction bases outside the gene matches: 4. CDR3 length: 14 amino acids. Germline values: CDR1 MNHEY, CDR2 SMNVEV (reference sequence). The table came from immunoSEQ multiplex PCR; TCRdb's copy has only in-frame clones and leaves some out. The top ten hold 7.3% of the sample, which has some 350,000 clones, more than 70% seen once. This sequence joins TRBV27 and TRBJ2-7; TRBD1 agrees at 12 bases. Sample: peripheral blood. The TCR originated in a woman between 70 and 85 years old with COVID-19, enrolled during active disease. The CDR3 DNA reads TGTGCCAGCAGTTGGGGGACAGGGGGCGGCGAGCAGTACTTC. It translates to CASSWGTGGGEQYF.